These 8 T cell receptor beta chains were sequenced from one sample in a study of blood T cell repertoires in COVID-19 (dated by TCRdb to 2020 to 2022). Libraries were constructed by the immunoSEQ multiplex PCR assay. Drawn from immuneACCESS, this table holds only the in-frame rearrangements with V and J called that TCRdb kept. Clones are partly lost; checked studies trace under half to an unresolved V gene and leave the rest unexplained. In all, the sample holds about 200,000 clones, and around 90% of those were seen once. The ten top clones hold around 2.3% of the sample. Sequenced: PBMCs or T cells enriched from blood (not recorded which). The origin of the receptors is a woman aged 25-40 years who had recovered from COVID-19.

V usage is TRBV13 and J usage is TRBJ2-1; D may be TRBD1 (6 bases). Trimming stripped 2 bases from V and 8 bases from J, with 16 bases between. The CDR3 runs to 15 residues. CDR1 PRHDT and CDR2 FYEKMQ come from the germline V gene (reference sequence). For the CDR3, the DNA is TGTGCCAGCAGCTTAATCCCAGGGGTAACCGATGAGCAGTTCTTC. Protein sequence: CASSLIPGVTDEQFF.

V is TRBV4-3 and J is TRBJ2-6; a weak D match, TRBD1 (6 bases). CDR3 length: 17 residues. Germline V CDR1 and CDR2: LGHNA, YSLEER. With 4 bases removed from V and 4 bases from J, the gap between germline ends came to 17 bases. In nucleotides, the CDR3 is TGCGCCAGCAGCCGGATGGGGCCGGGACACGGGGCCAACGTCCTGACTTTC. It encodes CASSRMGPGHGANVLTF.

This clone was counted a few times. The chain links TRBV11-2 to TRBJ1-1, with 7 bases fitting TRBD1. Germline V gene sequence: CDR1 SGHAT, CDR2 FQNNGV. The length of the CDR3 is 14 residues. The J segment lost 7 bases and the V segment lost 2 bases, leaving 7 bases of the junction unmatched. CDR3 coding DNA: TGTGCCAGCAGCTTACGGCAGGGGGGACGTGAAGCTTTCTTT. Its protein product is CASSLRQGGREAFF.

This chain connects TRBV11-2 to TRBJ1-5; D gene ambiguous. The CDR3 loop spans 15 amino acids. Germline lookup yields CDR1 SGHAT and CDR2 FQNNGV. Deletions cut 0 bases from V and 0 bases from J, with 6 bases between. CDR3 sequence reads: CASSLDRSSNQPQHF. CDR3 nucleotides: TGTGCCAGCAGCTTAGATCGCAGTAGCAATCAGCCCCAGCATTTT.

The rearrangement joins TRBV9 to TRBJ1-5; 8 bases match TRBD1. This CDR3 comprises 14 residues. V lost 6 bases and J lost 1; bases outside the gene matches: 3. Germline CDR1 and CDR2: SGDLS and YYNGEE. As DNA, the CDR3 is TGTGCCAGCAACAGGGGGGAGAGCAATCAGCCCCAGCATTTT. It specifies CASNRGESNQPQHF.

CDR3 sequence (DNA): TGTGCCAGCAGCGGAACAGGGGGCGGCAATCAGCCCCAGCATTTT. It codes for CASSGTGGGNQPQHF. The V gene is TRBV3-1 (or the pseudogene TRBV3-2), the J gene TRBJ1-5; 9 bases align to TRBD1. Germline V gene sequence: CDR1 LGHDT, CDR2 YNNKEL (reference sequence). The CDR3 is 15 amino acids. Unmatched junction bases numbered 4, after V lost 5 bases and J lost 2 bases.

This clone was recorded once. The rearrangement uses TRBV4-1 and TRBJ1-3; no firm D call. The CDR3 has 15 amino acids. With 2 bases removed from V and 0 bases from J, the gap between germline ends came to 8 bases. Germline values: CDR1 MGHRA, CDR2 YSYEKL. The CDR3, as DNA: TGCGCCAGCAGCCAACTTACAGCCTCTGGAAACACCATATATTTT. It specifies CASSQLTASGNTIYF.

The chain carries TRBV19 and TRBJ2-7; tentatively, D is TRBD1 (6 bases). Trimming removed 4 bases from V and 1 base from J, with 11 bases in between. CDR1 is LNHDA, CDR2 SQIVND, per germline (reference sequence). The CDR3 covers 14 residues. CDR3 protein: CASSNPGESYEQYF. For the CDR3, the DNA is TGTGCCAGTAGTAACCCAGGGGAATCCTACGAGCAGTACTTC.